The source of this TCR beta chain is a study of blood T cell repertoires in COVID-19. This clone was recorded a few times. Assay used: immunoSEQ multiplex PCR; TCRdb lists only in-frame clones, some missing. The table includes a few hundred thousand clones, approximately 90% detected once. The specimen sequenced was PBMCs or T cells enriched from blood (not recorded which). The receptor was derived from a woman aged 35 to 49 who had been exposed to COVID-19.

CDR3 sequence reads: CASRDDKRVYAFF. CDR3 nucleotides: TGTGCCAGCAGAGACGACAAACGTGTGTATGCTTTCTTT. The chain has TRBV2 and TRBJ1-1; no clear D gene. V lost 6 bases to trimming and J lost 11 bases, with 19 bases between them. CDR1 is SNHLY and CDR2 is FYNNEI in the germline V gene. This CDR3 is built from 13 residues. The full variable domain, rest sourced from reference TRBV2 and TRBJ1-1, is EPEVTQTPSHQVTQMGQEVILRCVPISNHLYFYWYRQILGQKVEFLVSFYNNEISEKSEIFDDQFSVERPDGSNFTLKIRSTKLEDSAMYFCASRDDKRVYAFFGQGTRLTVV.